This TCR beta chain was identified in a study of CD8+CD57+ T cells in acquired aplastic anemia. About the research overall: Sorted CD4+ and CD8+ cells yielded DNA averaging approximately 3 ug. General study results and limits: Found in both controls and patients were around 29 CD8+ CDR3 sequences.

Genomic DNA provided the template from which TCR beta VDJ and CDR3 profiles were obtained. MiXCR, applied by TCRdb to the reads, yields one record per CDR3 protein. Found here are about 210,000 distinct CDR3 sequences, roughly 57% of them singletons; the top ten hold about 31%. Note on this clonotype: What it binds is unknown.

This CDR3 is 14 amino acids long. Germline V CDR1 and CDR2: KGHDR, SFDVKD. Deletions cut 2 bases from V and 9 bases from J, with 10 bases between. Source material: sorted CD4+, CD8+, or CD8+CD57+ T cells (not recorded which) from PBMCs. J is TRBJ2-6 and V is TRBV24-1; tentative D call: TRBD2 (5 bases). The receptor's source is a human donor in good health. The CDR3 bases are TGTGCCACCAGTGATTGGGCCGGGATCAACGTCCTGACTTTC. Protein sequence: CATSDWAGINVLTF.